This T cell receptor (beta chain) was identified in a study of blood T cell repertoires in COVID-19. Study-wide background: Samples of COVID-19 (acute and convalescent) were obtained from the United States, Italy and Spain.

In regard to this clone: The junction departs from the called germline gene at one end, perhaps through a read error.

The authors' processing: Quantification of nucleated cells was approximated via reference gene primer amplification. The repertoire was sequenced with immunoSEQ multiplex PCR; TCRdb's copy has only in-frame clones and lacks some. V and J calls and clone size are those listed in that table; D and trimming were worked out from the DNA. Among roughly 130,000 clones listed, 80% were seen once. CDR3 length: 16 residues. Per the germline V gene, CDR1 is MGHRA and CDR2 is YSYEKL. The receptor's source is a man between 65 and 85 years old with acute or convalescent COVID-19. This chain links TRBV4-1 with TRBJ1-6, with D possibly TRBD1 on 5 matching bases. Sequences were obtained from peripheral blood. The CDR3 sequence is CAGSQRWGVGNSPLHF. For the CDR3, the DNA is TGCGCCGGCAGCCAAAGATGGGGCGTGGGTAATTCACCCCTCCACTTT.